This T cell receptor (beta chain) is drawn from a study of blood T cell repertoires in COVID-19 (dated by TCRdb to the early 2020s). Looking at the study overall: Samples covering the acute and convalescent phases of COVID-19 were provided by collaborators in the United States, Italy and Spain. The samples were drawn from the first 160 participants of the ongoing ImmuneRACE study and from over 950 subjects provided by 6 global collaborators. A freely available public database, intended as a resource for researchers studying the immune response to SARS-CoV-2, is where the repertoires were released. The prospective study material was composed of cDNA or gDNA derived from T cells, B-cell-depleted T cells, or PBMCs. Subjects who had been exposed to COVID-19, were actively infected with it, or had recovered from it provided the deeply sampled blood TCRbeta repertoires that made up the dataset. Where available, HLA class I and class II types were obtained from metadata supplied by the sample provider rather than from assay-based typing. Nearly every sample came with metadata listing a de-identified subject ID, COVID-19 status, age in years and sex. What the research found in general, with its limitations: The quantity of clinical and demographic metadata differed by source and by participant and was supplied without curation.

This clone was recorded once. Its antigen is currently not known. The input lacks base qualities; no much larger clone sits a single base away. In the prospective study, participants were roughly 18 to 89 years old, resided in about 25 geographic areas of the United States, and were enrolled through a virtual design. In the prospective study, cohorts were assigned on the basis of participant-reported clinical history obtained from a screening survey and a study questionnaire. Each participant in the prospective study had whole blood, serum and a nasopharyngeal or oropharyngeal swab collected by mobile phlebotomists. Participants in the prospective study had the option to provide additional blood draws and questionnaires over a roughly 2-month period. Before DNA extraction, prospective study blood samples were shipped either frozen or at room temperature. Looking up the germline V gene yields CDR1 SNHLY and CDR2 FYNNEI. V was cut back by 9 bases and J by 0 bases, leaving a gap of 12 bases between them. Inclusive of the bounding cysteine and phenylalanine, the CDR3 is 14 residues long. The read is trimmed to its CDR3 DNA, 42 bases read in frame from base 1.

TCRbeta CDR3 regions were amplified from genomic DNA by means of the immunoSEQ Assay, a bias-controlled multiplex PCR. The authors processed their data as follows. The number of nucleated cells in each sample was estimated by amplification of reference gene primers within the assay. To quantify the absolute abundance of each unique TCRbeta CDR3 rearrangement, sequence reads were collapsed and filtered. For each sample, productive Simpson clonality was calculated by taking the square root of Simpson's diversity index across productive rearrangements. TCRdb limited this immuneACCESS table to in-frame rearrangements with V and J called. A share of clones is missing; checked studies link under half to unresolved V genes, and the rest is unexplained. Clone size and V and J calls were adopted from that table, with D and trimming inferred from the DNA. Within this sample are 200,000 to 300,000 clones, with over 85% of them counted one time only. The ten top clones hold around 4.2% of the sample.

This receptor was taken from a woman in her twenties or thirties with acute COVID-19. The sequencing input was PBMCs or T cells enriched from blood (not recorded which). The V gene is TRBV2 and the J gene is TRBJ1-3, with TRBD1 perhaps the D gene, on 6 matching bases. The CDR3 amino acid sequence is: CARTAGDSGNTIYF. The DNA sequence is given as TGTGCCAGGACCGCAGGGGACTCTGGAAACACCATATATTTT. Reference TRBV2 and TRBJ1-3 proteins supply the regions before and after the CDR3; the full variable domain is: EPEVTQTPSHQVTQMGQEVILRCVPISNHLYFYWYRQILGQKVEFLVSFYNNEISEKSEIFDDQFSVERPDGSNFTLKIRSTKLEDSAMYFCARTAGDSGNTIYFGEGSWLTVV.